This TCR beta chain was obtained from a study of blood T cell repertoires in COVID-19. Study background: Whether acute or convalescent, the COVID-19 samples came from the United States, Italy and Spain. PBMCs, B-cell-depleted T cells, or T cells were the source of the cDNA or gDNA that made up the material.

From germline, CDR1 is SEHNR and CDR2 FQNEAQ (reference sequence). The CDR3 length is 16 residues. V dropped 5 bases and J dropped 0; count of bases not matched to a gene: 5. Per the original methods: Nucleated cell counts were estimated from reference gene primer amplification. Here immunoSEQ multiplex PCR was the method, and the copy in TCRdb shows in-frame clones only, minus some. V, J and clone size were drawn from that table, and D and trimming were deduced from the DNA. The sample consists of some 250,000 clones, more than 75% of them appearing once. Sequenced material: peripheral blood. This receptor was obtained from a woman aged 40-49 years who had recovered from COVID-19. The chain uses TRBV7-9 and TRBJ1-2, with 11 bases aligning to TRBD1. Written as DNA, the CDR3 is TGTGCCAGCAGCCGACTGGGACAGGGGGCTAACTATGGCTACACCTTC. Its translation: CASSRLGQGANYGYTF.